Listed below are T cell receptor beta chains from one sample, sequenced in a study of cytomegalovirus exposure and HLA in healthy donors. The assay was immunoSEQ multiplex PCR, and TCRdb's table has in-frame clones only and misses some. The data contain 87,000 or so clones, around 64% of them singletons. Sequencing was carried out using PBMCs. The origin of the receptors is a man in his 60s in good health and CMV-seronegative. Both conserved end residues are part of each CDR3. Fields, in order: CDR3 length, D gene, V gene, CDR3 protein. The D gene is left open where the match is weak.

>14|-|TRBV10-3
CAIRIKGGIGELFF
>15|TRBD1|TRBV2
CASGLDRGDYQPQHF
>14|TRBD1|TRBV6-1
CASSGQGGYQPQHF
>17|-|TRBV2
CASSGPRVAAGTDTQYF
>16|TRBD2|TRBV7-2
CASSLGLAGGQETQYF
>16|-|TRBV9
CASSVRSLANTGELFF
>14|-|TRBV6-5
CASSRGWGDQPQHF
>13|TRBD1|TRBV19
CASSPTGSYEQYF
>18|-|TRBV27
CASSPGYLPGQNTGELFF
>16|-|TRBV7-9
CASSAGLQTGANVLTF
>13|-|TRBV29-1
CSVVTGLATEAFF
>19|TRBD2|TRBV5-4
CASSPLGLAGAVGTGELFF
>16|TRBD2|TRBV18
CASSSTSATVTDTQYF
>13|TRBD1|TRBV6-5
CASRKPTGVEQFF
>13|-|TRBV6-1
CAGSGLLGYEQYF
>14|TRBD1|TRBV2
CASGPGQRDTEAFF
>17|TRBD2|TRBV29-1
CSVEAPLLAGGEETQYF
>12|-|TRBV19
CASYALTGEQFF
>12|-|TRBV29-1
CSVGHFPYEQYF
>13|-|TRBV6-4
CASSVENYNEQFF
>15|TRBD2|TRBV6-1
CASKELAGGRGTQYF
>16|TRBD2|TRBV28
CASSLPLGGGAGEQYF
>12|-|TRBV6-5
CASSSTADTQYF
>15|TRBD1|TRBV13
CASSPGQGRYNEQFF
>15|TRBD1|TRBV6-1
CASRPYRGFNEKLFF
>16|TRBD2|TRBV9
CASSVGGGRASGELFF
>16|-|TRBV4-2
CASSQVGGGDAYEQYF
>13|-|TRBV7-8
CASSGGSQETQYF
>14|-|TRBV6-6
CASSYSGVHTEAFF
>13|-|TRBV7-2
CASSPRASYEQYF
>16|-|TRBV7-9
CSSSQAGYGGTYEQYF
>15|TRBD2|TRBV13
CASRPPGGSTAEQYF
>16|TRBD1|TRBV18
CASSPTDRVMNTEAFF
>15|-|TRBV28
CASSSPSRQTDTQYF
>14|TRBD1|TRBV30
CACRRQGASQPQHF
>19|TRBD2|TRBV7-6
CASSLDPRTSGGLRNEQFF
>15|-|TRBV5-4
CASSLSPGDPTEAFF
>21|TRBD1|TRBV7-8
CASSLKPGTVGVLRSGNTIYF
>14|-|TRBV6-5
CASKRTATNEKLFF
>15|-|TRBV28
CASSPSPVESNEQFF
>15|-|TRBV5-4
CASSLEQGPYNEQFF
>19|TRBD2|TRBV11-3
CASSRTPGLAGGSSYEQYF
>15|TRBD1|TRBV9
CASSAEGQGGNTIYF
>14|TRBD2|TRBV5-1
CASSLRGETGELFF
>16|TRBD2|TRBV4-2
CASSQPVFGGGLEQYF
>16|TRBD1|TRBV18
CASSPIRDRGYNEQFF
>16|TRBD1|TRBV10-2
CASSEPGQGSRETQYF
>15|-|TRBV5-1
CASSLDRGDTDTQYF
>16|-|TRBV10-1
CASSVLRDKLGNEQFF
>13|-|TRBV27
CASSFRGNTEAFF
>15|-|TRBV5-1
CASSPSGARNTEAFF
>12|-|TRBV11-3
CASSLDTVEQFF